Presented here are 15 T cell receptor beta chains from one specimen sequenced in a study of T-cell reconstitution after alpha-beta-depleted transplantation in children. Unique molecular identifiers were used in preparing the TCRbeta library. MiXCR, applied by TCRdb to the PCR reads, yields one record per CDR3 protein. The sample lists about 610,000 distinct CDR3 sequences, over 9.5% occurring once. Sequencing was performed on PBMCs from the stem cell graft donor, taken from the stem cell graft. These receptors all come from a human donor who donated a stem cell graft to a child with acute myeloid leukemia.

This clonotype has a count of ten or more. The rearrangement joins TRBV20-1 to TRBJ1-2; the D gene is possibly TRBD1 (6 bases). Germline CDR1 and CDR2: DFQATT and SNEGSKA (reference sequence). This CDR3 has 13 amino acids. Trimming took 3 bases from V and 4 from J, leaving 12 bases between them. The CDR3 loop reads CSASAQGSYGYTF. CDR3 coding DNA: TGCAGTGCTAGCGCACAGGGCTCCTATGGCTACACCTTC.

The chain couples TRBV7-4 to TRBJ2-1, with D possibly TRBD2 on 7 matching bases. Germline V gene data show CDR1 as SGHVT and CDR2 as SQSDAQ. This CDR3 has 19 amino acids. V was clipped by 2 bases and J by 7 bases, with 27 bases between them. CDR3 loop: CASSLFAGAGALCINEQFF. The CDR3 DNA is TGTGCCAGCAGCTTATTCGCGGGGGCCGGGGCGTTATGTATAAATGAGCAGTTCTTC.

The V call is TRBV7-8, the J call TRBJ2-7; 8 positions match TRBD2. Germline CDR1 and CDR2: SGHVS and FQNEAQ. The V segment lost 5 bases and the J segment 6 bases; nucleotides outside the gene matches: 12. This CDR3 is 15 amino acids long. The CDR3 loop reads CASSVTPGGPFEQYF. The CDR3 DNA reads TGTGCCAGCAGCGTTACCCCGGGAGGGCCGTTCGAGCAGTACTTC.

The chain couples TRBV6-2 or TRBV6-3 to TRBJ2-3; D gene unclear. This CDR3 is 13 amino acids long. V was trimmed by 7 bases and J by 3 bases, leaving 11 bases between them. CDR1 MNHEY and CDR2 SVGEGT come from the germline V gene. CDR3 sequence: CASTPPATDTQYF. The CDR3 coding sequence is TGTGCCAGCACCCCCCCGGCGACAGATACGCAGTATTTT.

This clonotype was seen repeatedly, ten times or more. The chain joins TRBV29-1 to TRBJ2-1; D may match TRBD1 or TRBD2 (5 bases each). The germline gives CDR1 SQVTM, CDR2 ANQGSEA. Trimming stripped 4 bases from V and 7 bases from J, with 14 bases between. There are 13 residues in the CDR3. The CDR3 protein is CSVGRGPANEQFF. CDR3 DNA sequence: TGCAGCGTTGGACGGGGACCAGCTAATGAGCAGTTCTTC.

There are many counts of this clonotype. The chain joins TRBV29-1 to TRBJ2-7, with 11 bases identical to TRBD2. Germline CDR1 is SQVTM and CDR2 is ANQGSEA. V lost 2 bases to trimming and J lost 3 bases; unmatched junction nucleotides: 12. This CDR3 region has 17 residues. CDR3 protein: CSVEQGPGLAENYEQYF. In DNA form, the CDR3 reads TGCAGCGTTGAACAGGGCCCGGGACTAGCGGAGAACTACGAGCAGTACTTC.

The rearrangement joins TRBV20-1 to TRBJ2-1; the D is unclear. There are 13 residues in the CDR3. Germline V gives CDR1 DFQATT, CDR2 SNEGSKA (reference sequence). V dropped 3 bases and J dropped 5 bases, with 11 bases sitting between them. The CDR3 bases are TGCAGTGCTAGTTTCCAGGTAAACAATGAGCAGTTCTTC. Translation gives CSASFQVNNEQFF.

This clonotype was seen many times. The V and J genes are TRBV20-1 and TRBJ2-4, with 10 positions matching TRBD2. Germline V CDR1 and CDR2: DFQATT, SNEGSKA (reference sequence). The CDR3 is 16 amino acids. Trimming at V came to 2 bases and at J to 6 bases, leaving 10 bases not matched to a gene. Written as DNA, the CDR3 is TGCAGTGCTAGATCACTAGCGGGAAGAGGGAGAAACATTCAGTACTTC. It is translated as CSARSLAGRGRNIQYF.

Written as DNA, the CDR3 is TGCGCCAGCAGCCAAGAGGGCCGGGGGGATACGCAGTATTTT. It codes for CASSQEGRGDTQYF. The V and J genes are TRBV4-3 and TRBJ2-3; tentatively, D is TRBD2 (6 bases). This CDR3 region has 14 residues. Germline lookup yields CDR1 LGHNA and CDR2 YSLEER. V was shortened by 0 bases and J by 6 bases, with 10 bases between the two germline ends.

There are many counts of this clonotype. The gene calls are TRBV6-6 and TRBJ1-2; D gene uncertain. Trimming cost V 3 bases and J 8 bases, with 13 bases left between them. Germline CDR1 and CDR2: MNHNY and SVGAGI (reference sequence). The CDR3 is made up of 13 amino acids. The CDR3 reads CASSYNSLEGYTF. In DNA, the CDR3 is TGTGCCAGCAGTTATAACAGCCTGGAAGGCTACACCTTC.

This clonotype was counted many times. The chain uses TRBV4-2 and TRBJ2-1; TRBD2 matches at 7 bases. The junction had 7 bases not matched to a gene; V was cut back by 0 bases and J by 8 bases. Germline V lookup: CDR1 LGHNA, CDR2 YNFKEQ. CDR3 length: 15 residues. The chain's CDR3 is CASSQEGRAGDEQFF. CDR3 coding DNA: TGTGCCAGCAGCCAAGAAGGAAGGGCGGGGGATGAGCAGTTCTTC.

This sequence joins TRBV7-6 and TRBJ2-5; possible D gene TRBD2, 5 bases. V was pared by 3 bases and J by 0 bases, with 20 bases between. The CDR3 covers 18 residues. From germline, CDR1 is SGHVS and CDR2 FNYEAQ. The CDR3 loop reads CASSLDPGATGNQETQYF. CDR3 nucleotide sequence: TGTGCCAGCAGCTTGGACCCGGGCGCGACCGGGAACCAAGAGACCCAGTACTTC.

In this sample, this clonotype turned up many times. CDR3 sequence reads: CAISESAGLKAFF. The CDR3 nucleotides are TGTGCCATCAGTGAGTCGGCGGGTCTGAAAGCTTTCTTT. The V gene is TRBV10-3, the J gene TRBJ1-1; no clear D. Trimming pared 0 bases from V and 9 bases from J, leaving 11 bases between. Germline CDR1 ENHRY, CDR2 SYGVKD. The length of the CDR3 is 13 residues.

The CDR3, as DNA: TGTGCCAGCAGCGCCAAGACAGGGGGCGTCGCTGGGGCCAACGTCCTGACTTTC. Translating gives CASSAKTGGVAGANVLTF. This chain joins TRBV7-3 and TRBJ2-6, with TRBD1 identical over 10 bases. The length of the CDR3 is 18 residues. Losses at the gene ends were 5 bases for V and 2 bases for J; bases not matched to a gene: 9. Per germline, CDR1 SGHTA and CDR2 FQGTGA.

This clonotype appeared many times. The chain uses TRBV4-2 and TRBJ2-3; 8 nucleotides align to TRBD2. V was pared by 0 bases and J by 5 bases, with 4 bases of the junction left unmatched. Germline CDR1 reads LGHNA; CDR2 reads YNFKEQ. The CDR3 consists of 15 residues. The CDR3 here is CASSQENLAGDTQYF. CDR3 DNA sequence: TGTGCCAGCAGCCAAGAGAACCTAGCGGGAGATACGCAGTATTTT.